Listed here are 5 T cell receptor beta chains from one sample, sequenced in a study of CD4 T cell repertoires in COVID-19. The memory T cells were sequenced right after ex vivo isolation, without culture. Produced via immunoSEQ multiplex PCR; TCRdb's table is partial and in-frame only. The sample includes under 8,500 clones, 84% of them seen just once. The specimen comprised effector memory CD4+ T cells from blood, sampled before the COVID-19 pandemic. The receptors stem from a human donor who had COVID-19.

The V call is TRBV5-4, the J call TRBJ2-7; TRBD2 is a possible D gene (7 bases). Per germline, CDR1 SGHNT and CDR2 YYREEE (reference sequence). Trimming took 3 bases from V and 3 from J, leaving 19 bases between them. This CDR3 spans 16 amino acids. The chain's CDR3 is CASSSGGLAAGYEQYF. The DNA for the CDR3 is TGTGCCAGCAGCTCCGGGGGGCTGGCAGCAGGCTACGAGCAGTACTTC.

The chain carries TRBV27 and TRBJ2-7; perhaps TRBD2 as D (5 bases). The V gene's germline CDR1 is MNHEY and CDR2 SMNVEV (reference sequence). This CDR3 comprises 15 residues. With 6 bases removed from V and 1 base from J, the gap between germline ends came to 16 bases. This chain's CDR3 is CASRPPGAASYEQYF. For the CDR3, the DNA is TGTGCCAGCAGACCACCCGGAGCGGCTTCCTACGAGCAGTACTTC.

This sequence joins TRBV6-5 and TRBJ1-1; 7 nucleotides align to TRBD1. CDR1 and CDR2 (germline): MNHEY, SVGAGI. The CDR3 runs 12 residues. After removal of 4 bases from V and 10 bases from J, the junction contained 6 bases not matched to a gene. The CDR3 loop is CASSSGQAGAFF. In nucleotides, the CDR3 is TGTGCCAGCAGTTCCGGACAGGCGGGAGCTTTCTTT.

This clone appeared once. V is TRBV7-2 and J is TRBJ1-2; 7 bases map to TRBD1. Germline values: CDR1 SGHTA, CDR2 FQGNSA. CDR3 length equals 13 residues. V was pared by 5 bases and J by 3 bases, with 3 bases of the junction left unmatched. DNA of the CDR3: TGTGCCAGCAGCCCCGGACAGGACTATGGCTACACCTTC. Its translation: CASSPGQDYGYTF.

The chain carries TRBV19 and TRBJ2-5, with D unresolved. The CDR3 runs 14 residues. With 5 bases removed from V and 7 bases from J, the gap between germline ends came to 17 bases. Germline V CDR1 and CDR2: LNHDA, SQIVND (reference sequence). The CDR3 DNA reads TGTGCCAGTAGTGATTCCGGGTCTGTGGGGACCCAGTACTTC. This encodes CASSDSGSVGTQYF.